This TCR beta chain was recorded in a study of post-analysis software for immune sequencing data. Study background: Multiple sclerosis in the patients followed relapsing-remitting, secondary progressive and progressive-relapsing courses.

A note on this clonotype: The antigen remains undetermined.

The CDR3 loop spans 15 amino acids. After removal of 4 bases from V and 11 bases from J, the junction contained 16 bases not matched to a gene. Study-wide points: Samples sharing a preparation batch grouped tightly together when assessed by F measure. Normalized Chao1 diversity in multiple sclerosis patients fell significantly below that of controls. With TRBV5-6, TRBV5-1 and TRBV20-1 included, 4 to 6 TRBV segments were more frequent in patients than in controls.

The library was made from cDNA and included unique molecular identifiers. Each sample of about 0.95 to 10 million input T cells yielded about 500,000 cDNA molecules, so each molecule approximated one T cell. TCRdb passed the PCR reads through MiXCR, listing each CDR3 protein once. Here the sample spans roughly 670,000 distinct CDR3 sequences, around 64% being singletons. The clonotype comes from a girl aged 2-10 years with multiple sclerosis. Sequences were obtained from blood. The chain recombines TRBV12-3 or TRBV12-4 with TRBJ2-5; 7 bases map to TRBD1. CDR3 sequence reads: CASSSRDRSYNEQYF. DNA of the CDR3: TGTGCCAGCAGTTCTCGGGACAGAAGTTACAATGAGCAGTACTTC.